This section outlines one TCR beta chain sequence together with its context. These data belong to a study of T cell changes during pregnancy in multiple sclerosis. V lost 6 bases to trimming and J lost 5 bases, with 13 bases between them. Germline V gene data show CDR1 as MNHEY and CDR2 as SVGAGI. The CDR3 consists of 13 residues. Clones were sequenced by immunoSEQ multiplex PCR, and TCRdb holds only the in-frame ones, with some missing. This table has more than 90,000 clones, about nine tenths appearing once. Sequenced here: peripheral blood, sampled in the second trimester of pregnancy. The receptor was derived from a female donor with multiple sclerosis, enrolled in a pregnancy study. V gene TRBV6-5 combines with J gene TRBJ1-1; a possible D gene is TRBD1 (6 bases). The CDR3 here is CASRSTGETEAFF. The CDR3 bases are TGTGCCAGCAGATCGACAGGCGAGACTGAAGCTTTCTTT.